A selection of T cell receptor beta chains follows, all from one sample in a study of OX40 agonist ivuxolimab in advanced cancers. Generated by immunoSEQ multiplex PCR, the TCRdb table keeps only in-frame clones and is missing some. The table has tens of thousands of clones, 90% to 95% seen once; the top ten hold 0.51%. The sequencing used CD4+ or CD8+ T cells sorted from blood, collected in a trial of the OX40 agonist ivuxolimab. The receptors originated from an adult with an advanced solid tumor such as melanoma, head and neck, liver or kidney cancer. Each CDR3 is given with its conserved first and last residue. A D gene is named only where the DNA matches it firmly. Clone size is given for some rows only: seen once, a few or many times, or a class if the clone is expanded.

>TRBV6-4|.|TRBJ2-1|TRBD2
CASSLTSVGEQFF
TGTGCCAGCAGTCTAACTAGCGTGGGTGAGCAGTTCTTC
>TRBV6-9|.|TRBJ1-6|TRBD1
CASSYSTRAGGNSPLHF
TGTGCCAGCAGTTATTCTACCCGGGCAGGGGGGAATTCACCCCTCCACTTT
>TRBV11-2|.|TRBJ1-4|.
CASSLALWATNEKLFF
TGTGCCAGCAGCTTAGCTCTTTGGGCAACTAATGAAAAACTGTTTTTT
>TRBV15|once|TRBJ2-2|TRBD2
CATSRDKGLAGVRAGELFF
TGTGCCACCAGCAGAGATAAGGGACTAGCGGGAGTTCGGGCCGGGGAGCTGTTTTTT
>TRBV30|.|TRBJ1-1|.
CAWSPLNEAFF
TGTGCCTGGAGCCCGTTGAATGAAGCTTTCTTT
>TRBV7-9|.|TRBJ1-1|.
CASSPSWGVVNTEAFF
TGTGCCAGCAGCCCAAGCTGGGGCGTTGTGAACACTGAAGCTTTCTTT
>TRBV5-1|.|TRBJ1-4|TRBD1
CASSSSGTGKLFF
TGCGCCAGCAGCTCATCCGGGACAGGGAAACTGTTTTTT
>TRBV6-5|once|TRBJ1-2|TRBD1
CASFPGQASPYGYTF
TGTGCCAGCTTCCCGGGACAGGCCTCTCCGTACGGCTACACCTTC
>TRBV6-1|.|TRBJ1-1|.
CASSDGIPSF
TGTGCCAGCAGTGATGGGATCCCCTCTTTT
>TRBV6-6|.|TRBJ1-2|TRBD1
CASTTSGGANYGYTF
TGTGCCAGCACCACCTCAGGGGGCGCGAACTATGGCTACACCTTC
>TRBV11-2|.|TRBJ2-5|TRBD2
CASSLGGGPETQYF
TGTGCCAGCAGCTTAGGCGGGGGGCCAGAGACCCAGTACTTC
>TRBV10-3|few|TRBJ1-1|TRBD1
CATSQGANTEAFF
TGTGCCACAAGCCAGGGGGCGAACACTGAAGCTTTCTTT
>TRBV2|.|TRBJ2-7|TRBD1
CASSRDRGYEQYF
TGTGCCAGCAGTCGGGACAGGGGTTACGAGCAGTACTTC
>TRBV18|.|TRBJ2-5|.
CASSPQGQETQYF
TGTGCCAGCTCTCCGCAGGGCCAAGAGACCCAGTACTTC
>TRBV10-3|.|TRBJ2-3|TRBD1
CAISAGGRHTDTQYF
TGTGCCATCAGCGCAGGGGGCCGTCACACAGATACGCAGTATTTT
>TRBV19|.|TRBJ1-2|.
CATVSGTIYGYTF
TGTGCCACTGTATCCGGGACAATCTATGGCTACACCTTC
>TRBV21-1|.|TRBJ1-5|.
CASSKGGRNQPQHF
TGTGCCAGCAGCAAAGGAGGTCGGAATCAGCCCCAGCATTTT
>TRBV2|.|TRBJ1-3|TRBD1
CASSPEGTAGNTIYF
TGTGCCAGCAGTCCTGAGGGGACAGCAGGAAACACCATATATTTT
>TRBV19|.|TRBJ1-4|.
CASSRNEKLFF
TGTGCCAGTAGTAGGAATGAAAAACTGTTTTTT
>TRBV10-2|.|TRBJ2-2|TRBD2
CASSHGRTPGTGELFF
TGCGCCAGCTCCCACGGGAGGACCCCGGGCACCGGGGAGCTGTTTTTT
>TRBV7-3|.|TRBJ2-3|.
CASSPVGLSGLDTQYF
TGTGCCAGCAGCCCCGTCGGGCTAAGCGGACTTGATACGCAGTATTTT